The 15 T cell receptor beta chains listed next were all sequenced from one sample in a study of shared T cell receptors in the human thymus. Repertoires were generated with immunoSEQ multiplex PCR, while TCRdb's copy carries only in-frame clones and drops some. This table holds more than 550,000 clones, over 75% found once. This sample was also put to use in a study of human thymus T cells.

Sequenced input: thymocytes. Receptors originate from a girl under two years old with a congenital heart defect.

V is TRBV7-3 and J is TRBJ1-1; unclear D gene. This CDR3 has 15 residues. CDR1 is SGHTA, CDR2 FQGTGA, per germline. Trimming stripped 1 base from V and 1 base from J, with 10 bases between. CDR3 in amino acids: CASSLKEETNTEAFF. The CDR3 nucleotides read TGTGCCAGCAGCTTAAAGGAGGAAACGAACACTGAAGCTTTCTTT. Combining the CDR3 with reference TRBV7-3 and TRBJ1-1 gives the whole variable domain GAGVSQTPSNKVTEKGKYVELRCDPISGHTALYWYRQSLGQGPEFLIYFQGTGAADDSGLPNDRFFAVRPEGSVSTLKIQRTERGDSAVYLCASSLKEETNTEAFFGQGTRLTVV.

The genes are TRBV6-4 and TRBJ2-1, with 9 bases identical to TRBD1. Germline CDR1 is MRHNA and CDR2 is SNTAGT. V lost 6 bases and J lost 2; bases outside the gene matches: 5. The CDR3 length is 15 residues. The CDR3 bases are TGTGCCAGCAGCGAGGACAGGGGAACCTACAATGAGCAGTTCTTC. This codes for CASSEDRGTYNEQFF.

J is TRBJ2-7 and V is TRBV9; D may be TRBD1 (5 bases). The germline V gene has CDR1 SGDLS and CDR2 YYNGEE. The CDR3 length is 16 residues. Trimming took 3 bases from V and 3 from J, leaving 19 bases between them. CDR3 sequence (DNA): TGTGCCAGCAGCGCCCATGCCGGGCGGACACGCTACGAGCAGTACTTC. It encodes CASSAHAGRTRYEQYF.

In DNA form, the CDR3 reads TGTGCCAGCAGCCCCACCACGGGTAGCGGGGGGACGCAGGAGACCCAGTACTTC. It specifies CASSPTTGSGGTQETQYF. V and J are TRBV9 and TRBJ2-5, with 10 bases aligning to TRBD2. Germline values: CDR1 SGDLS, CDR2 YYNGEE. CDR3 length: 18 amino acids. Trimming cost V 4 bases and J 5 bases; bases outside gene matches: 17.

This clone was seen only once. This chain uses TRBV7-3 with TRBJ1-5; D unclear. The length of the CDR3 is 12 residues. CDR1 is SGHTA and CDR2 is FQGTGA in the germline V gene. V was trimmed by 5 bases and J by 9 bases, leaving 11 bases between them. Here the CDR3 DNA reads TGTGCCAGCAGCCACGGGTCTGGGCCCCAGCATTTT. This gives the protein CASSHGSGPQHF.

A word on this clone: Other DNA sequences in the sample encode the same CDR3. V and J are TRBV4-1 and TRBJ1-2, with D perhaps matching TRBD1 (5 bases). The ends were cut back, 4 bases at V and 5 bases at J, with 14 bases in the middle. There are 14 residues in the CDR3. Germline CDR1 and CDR2: MGHRA and YSYEKL. The DNA for the CDR3 is TGCGCCAGCAGCCTCTTCCGGGGGTATTATGGCTACACCTTC. Translating gives CASSLFRGYYGYTF.

The V call is TRBV2, the J call TRBJ1-2, with TRBD1 matching over 7 bases. The germline V gene encodes CDR1 SNHLY and CDR2 FYNNEI. V dropped 6 bases and J dropped 0; count of bases not matched to a gene: 4. The CDR3 runs 14 residues. This chain's CDR3 is CASRGQKANYGYTF. The CDR3 nucleotides are TGTGCCAGCAGGGGACAGAAAGCTAACTATGGCTACACCTTC.

Here the CDR3 DNA reads TGTGCCAGCAGTCTAAGCGGGGGCTCCTACAATGAGCAGTTCTTC. Encoded protein: CASSLSGGSYNEQFF. V gene TRBV6-5 combines with J gene TRBJ2-1, with TRBD2 identical over 8 bases. V trimming: 5 bases; J trimming: 0 bases; junction bases outside the gene matches: 3. Germline V gene data show CDR1 as MNHEY and CDR2 as SVGAGI. CDR3 size: 15 residues.

The rearrangement joins TRBV5-6 to TRBJ2-1, with TRBD2 identical over 8 bases. Unmatched junction bases numbered 6, after V lost 5 bases and J lost 2 bases. The CDR3 is 15 residues long. Germline V gene lookup returns CDR1 SGHDT and CDR2 YYEEEE. In nucleotides, the CDR3 is TGTGCCAGCAGTTCTAGCGGGCCACCCTACAATGAGCAGTTCTTC. Its protein is CASSSSGPPYNEQFF.

This sequence joins TRBV7-2 and TRBJ1-6, with 7 bases aligning to TRBD1. The CDR3 sequence is 17 residues long. Looked up from germline, CDR1 is SGHTA and CDR2 is FQGNSA. Trimming took 5 bases from V and 5 from J; bases not matched to a gene: 12. Written as DNA, the CDR3 is TGTGCCAGCAGCACCACCGGGACAGCGACCGATAATTCACCCCTCCACTTT. This codes for CASSTTGTATDNSPLHF.

V gene TRBV28 combines with J gene TRBJ2-1; a possible D gene is TRBD2 (5 bases). The V end was cut by 8 bases, the J end by 5 bases, with 34 bases between. The CDR3 is 20 residues long. CDR1 MDHEN and CDR2 SYDVKM come from the germline V gene. The CDR3 region has the DNA TGTGCCAGCGCCGACACGGGGTGGGAATCAAGTAGGCAAAGGGACAATGAGCAGTTCTTC. Translating it yields CASADTGWESSRQRDNEQFF.

V usage is TRBV30 and J usage is TRBJ1-6, with 12 bases identical to TRBD1. This CDR3 spans 15 amino acids. Germline V gene data show CDR1 as GTSNPN and CDR2 as SVGIG (reference sequence). Unmatched junction bases numbered 3, after V lost 0 bases and J lost 9 bases. CDR3 amino acids: CAWSVGTGGISPLHF. In DNA, the CDR3 is TGTGCCTGGAGTGTCGGGACAGGGGGCATTTCACCCCTCCACTTT. Drawing the rest from reference TRBV30 and TRBJ1-6, the complete variable domain is SQTIHQWPATLVQPVGSPLSLECTVEGTSNPNLYWYRQAAGRGLQLLFYSVGIGQISSEVPQNLSASRPQDRQFILSSKKLLLSDSGFYLCAWSVGTGGISPLHFGNGTRLTVT.

J is TRBJ1-1 and V is TRBV4-1, with TRBD1 identical over 8 bases. Trimming cost V 2 bases and J 1 base; bases outside gene matches: 3. Germline V lookup: CDR1 MGHRA, CDR2 YSYEKL. The CDR3 has 15 amino acids. CDR3 amino acids: CASSQRTGWNTEAFF. The DNA of the CDR3 is TGCGCCAGCAGCCAACGGACAGGGTGGAACACTGAAGCTTTCTTT.

The chain has TRBV5-1 and TRBJ2-3, with TRBD2 matching over 7 bases. Germline CDR1 and CDR2: SGHRS and YFSETQ. CDR3 length: 15 amino acids. The junction had 9 bases not matched to a gene; V was cut back by 2 bases and J by 6 bases. The CDR3 region is CASSLPTSWGDTQYF. CDR3 DNA: TGCGCCAGCAGCTTACCGACTAGCTGGGGGGATACGCAGTATTTT.

V is TRBV2 and J is TRBJ1-1; D remains ambiguous. The CDR3 contains 14 residues. Between the trimmed V and J ends, which lost 4 bases and 3 bases, there was a span of 12 bases. Germline CDR1 SNHLY, CDR2 FYNNEI. The DNA of the CDR3 is TGTGCCAGCAGTGCATTGGAGGGCGACACTGAAGCTTTCTTT. Amino acids: CASSALEGDTEAFF. Supplemented by reference TRBV2 and TRBJ1-1, the full variable domain reads EPEVTQTPSHQVTQMGQEVILRCVPISNHLYFYWYRQILGQKVEFLVSFYNNEISEKSEIFDDQFSVERPDGSNFTLKIRSTKLEDSAMYFCASSALEGDTEAFFGQGTRLTVV.